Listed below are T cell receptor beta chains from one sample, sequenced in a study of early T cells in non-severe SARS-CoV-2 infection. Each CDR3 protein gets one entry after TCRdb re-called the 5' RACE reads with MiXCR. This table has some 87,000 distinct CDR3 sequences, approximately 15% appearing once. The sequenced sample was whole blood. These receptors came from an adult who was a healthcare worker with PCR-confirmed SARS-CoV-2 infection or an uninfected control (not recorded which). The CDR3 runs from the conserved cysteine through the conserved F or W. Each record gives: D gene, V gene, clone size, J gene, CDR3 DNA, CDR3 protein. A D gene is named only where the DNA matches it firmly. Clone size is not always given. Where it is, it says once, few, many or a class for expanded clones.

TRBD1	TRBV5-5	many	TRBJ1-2	TGTGCCAGCAGCCTGACAGGGCATGGGGCTAACTATGGCTACACCTTC	CASSLTGHGANYGYTF
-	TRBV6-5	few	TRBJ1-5	TGTGCCAGCAGTTACTCCCGGCTAGAGCAGCCCCAGCATTTT	CASSYSRLEQPQHF
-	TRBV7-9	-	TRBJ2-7	TGTGCCAGCAGCCAGGGAGGGGGATACGAGCAGTACTTC	CASSQGGGYEQYF
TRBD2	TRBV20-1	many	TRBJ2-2	TGCAGTGCTAGAGGGACTAGCGGGGGAGACACCGGGGAGCTGTTTTTT	CSARGTSGGDTGELFF
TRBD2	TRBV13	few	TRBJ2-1	TGTGCCAGTAGCGGGGTACCCGTCAATGAGCAGTTCTTC	CASSGVPVNEQFF
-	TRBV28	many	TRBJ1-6	TGTGCCAGCAGTTTTGGGGAGGCTGAATCACCCCTCCACTTT	CASSFGEAESPLHF
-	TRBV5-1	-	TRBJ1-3	TGCGCCAGCAGCTTGGCTGGCGGCTCTGGAAACACCATATATTTT	CASSLAGGSGNTIYF
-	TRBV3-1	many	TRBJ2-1	TGTGCCAGCACCCCTGGCAGGGGCAGGAATGAGCAGTTCTTC	CASTPGRGRNEQFF
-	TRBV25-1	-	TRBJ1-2	TGTGCCAGCAGTGGGTCATGGGGCGGACGTAACTATGGCTACACCTTC	CASSGSWGGRNYGYTF
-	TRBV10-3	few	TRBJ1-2	TGTGCCGTACGGACAGACGAAAACTATGGCTACACCTTC	CAVRTDENYGYTF
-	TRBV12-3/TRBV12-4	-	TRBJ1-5	TGTGCCAGCAGTTTCGGCGGGACGGGGGTAGGGCAGCCCCAGCATTTT	CASSFGGTGVGQPQHF
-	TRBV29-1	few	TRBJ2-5	TGCAGCGTTAGGACAGAATCCTTCCAAGAGACCCAGTACTTC	CSVRTESFQETQYF
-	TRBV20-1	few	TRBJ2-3	TGCAGTGCTAGCGGGCAGGGGAATTTGGGGGGTTCCACAGATACGCAGTATTTT	CSASGQGNLGGSTDTQYF
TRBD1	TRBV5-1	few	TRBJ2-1	TGCGCCAGCAGCTTGGGGGTAGACAGGGGTGCCTACAATGAGCAGTTCTTC	CASSLGVDRGAYNEQFF
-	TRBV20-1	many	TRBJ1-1	TGCAGTGCTTACCGCAGAGGGGGTGAAGCTTTCTTT	CSAYRRGGEAFF
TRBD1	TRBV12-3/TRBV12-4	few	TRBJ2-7	TGTGCCAGCAGTACGGGACAGGGGGCTTACGAGCAGTACTTC	CASSTGQGAYEQYF
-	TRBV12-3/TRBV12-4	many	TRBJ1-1	TGTGCCAGCAGTCTCCGGACTGGGAACACTGAAGCTTTCTTT	CASSLRTGNTEAFF
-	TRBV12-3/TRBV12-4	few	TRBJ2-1	TGTGCCAGCAGGGCTTCAGGGATATACTACAATGAGCAGTTCTTC	CASRASGIYYNEQFF
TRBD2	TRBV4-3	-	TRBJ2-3	TGCGCCAGCAGCCAAGATCGGGGGGGGGGCCCCACAGATACGCAGTATTTT	CASSQDRGGGPTDTQYF
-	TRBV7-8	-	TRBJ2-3	TGTGCCAGCAGCTTAGCTGGTGTCTGGAGCACAGATGCGCAGTATTTT	CASSLAGVWSTDAQYF
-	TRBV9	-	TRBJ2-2	TGTGCCAGCAGCCGGAGGGACGGGGGAGATACCGGGGAGCTGTTTTTT	CASSRRDGGDTGELFF
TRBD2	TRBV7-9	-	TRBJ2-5	TGTGCCAGCAGCTCCCACCGGGACTACGGAGAGACCCAGTACTTC	CASSSHRDYGETQYF
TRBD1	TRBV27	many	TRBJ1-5	TGTGCCAGCAAGAGAGGGACAGGGGGTTCGGATAGCAATCAGCCCCAGCATTTT	CASKRGTGGSDSNQPQHF
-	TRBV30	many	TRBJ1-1	TGTGCCTGGACACTAGGGTCTGAGGTTTTCTTT	CAWTLGSEVFF
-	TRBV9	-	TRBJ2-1	TGTGCCAGCAGCGTTGGCTCCTACAATGAGCAGTTCTTC	CASSVGSYNEQFF
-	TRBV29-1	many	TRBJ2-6	TGCAGCGTTGAATTAGGACCCTCTGGGGCCAACGTCCTGACTTTC	CSVELGPSGANVLTF
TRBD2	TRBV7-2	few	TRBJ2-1	TGTGCCAGCAGCTCGGGACTAGCGCCGAACAATGAGCAGTTCTTC	CASSSGLAPNNEQFF
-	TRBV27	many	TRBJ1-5	TGTGCCAGCAGTTTTGGTGGGGTAAGCCCTCAGCCCCAGCATTTT	CASSFGGVSPQPQHF
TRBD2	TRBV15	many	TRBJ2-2	TGTGCCACCAGCAGAGATAGCGGGGGGGCCGGGGAGCTGTTTTTT	CATSRDSGGAGELFF
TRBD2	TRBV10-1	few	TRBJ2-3	TGCGCCAGCAGTGGGGGACTAGGGGCCGATACGCAGTATTTT	CASSGGLGADTQYF
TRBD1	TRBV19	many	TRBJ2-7	TGTACAAACGACCGGACAGGGGTTTACGAGCAGTACTTC	CTNDRTGVYEQYF
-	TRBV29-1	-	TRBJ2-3	TGCAGCGCCTCCCCAGGGGACCAAGGAAATACGCAGTATTTT	CSASPGDQGNTQYF
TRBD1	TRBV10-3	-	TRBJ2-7	TGTGCCATCAGTGGGGGGGACAGGGGACGCGACGAGCAGTACTTC	CAISGGDRGRDEQYF
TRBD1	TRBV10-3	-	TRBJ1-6	TGTGCCATCAGTTCGGGACAGAATAATTCACCCCTCCACTTT	CAISSGQNNSPLHF
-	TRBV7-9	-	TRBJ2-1	TGTGCCAGCGGTGGGGGAAATGAGCAGTTCTTC	CASGGGNEQFF
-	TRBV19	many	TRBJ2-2	TGTGCCAGTAGTAGTTGGCCAGAGCTGTTTTTT	CASSSWPELFF
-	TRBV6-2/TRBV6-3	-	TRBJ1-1	TGTGCCAGCAGTTACGTCGCAGGAACCACTGAAGCTTTCTTT	CASSYVAGTTEAFF
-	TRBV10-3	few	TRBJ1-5	TGTGCCATCAGTGAGTCGCTTACAGGGAGGCAAAGCAATCAGCCCCAGCATTTT	CAISESLTGRQSNQPQHF
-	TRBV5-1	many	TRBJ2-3	TGCGCCAGCAGCTTGGTCCTAGCCACAGATACGCAGTATTTT	CASSLVLATDTQYF
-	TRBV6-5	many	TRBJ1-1	TGTGCCAGCAGTTACTCACCGGGCTTTGGCCGGAGCACTGAAGCTTTCTTT	CASSYSPGFGRSTEAFF
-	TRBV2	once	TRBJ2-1	TGTGCCAGCAGTGAGGGTGTTGGGCAGTTCTTC	CASSEGVGQFF
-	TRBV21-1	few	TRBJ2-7	TGTGCCAGCAGCATAGACAGGGCCGGGGAGCAGTACTTC	CASSIDRAGEQYF
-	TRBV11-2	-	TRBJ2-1	TGTGCCAGCAGCTTAGGTCAGGAGACCTACAATGAGCAGTTCTTC	CASSLGQETYNEQFF
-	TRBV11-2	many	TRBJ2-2	TGTGCCAGCAGCTTCGAGGGGCTCGGCACCGGGGAGCTGTTTTTT	CASSFEGLGTGELFF
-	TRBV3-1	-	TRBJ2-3	TGTGCCAGCACGGGTGCCACAGATACGCAGTATTTT	CASTGATDTQYF
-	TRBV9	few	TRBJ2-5	TGTGCCAGCAGCAGACTCCTTGGAGAGACCCAGTACTTC	CASSRLLGETQYF
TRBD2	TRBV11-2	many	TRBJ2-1	TGTGCCAGCAGCTCCACGGGGACTAGTGGGGATGAGCAGTTCTTC	CASSSTGTSGDEQFF
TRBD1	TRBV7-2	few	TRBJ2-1	TGTGCCAGCAGCGTCCGACAGGGGGCGAATGAGCAGTTCTTC	CASSVRQGANEQFF
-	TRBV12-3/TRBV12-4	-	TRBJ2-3	TGTGCCAGCAGGGTGATAGCCACAGATACGCAGTATTTT	CASRVIATDTQYF
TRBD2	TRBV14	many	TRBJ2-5	TGTGCCAGCAGCCTGGGACTAGCGGGGGGGTCTCAACAAGAGACCCAGTACTTC	CASSLGLAGGSQQETQYF
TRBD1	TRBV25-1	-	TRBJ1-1	TGTGCCAGCAGTTACCCAGGGGGTGGTTTCGCTGAAGCTTTCTTT	CASSYPGGGFAEAFF
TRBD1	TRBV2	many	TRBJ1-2	TGTGCCAGCTATAGACCGGGACAGGGAAGGTATGGCTACACCTTC	CASYRPGQGRYGYTF
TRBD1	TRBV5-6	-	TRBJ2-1	TGTGCCAGCAGCTCTCCGGGACAGGACTACAATGAGCAGTTCTTC	CASSSPGQDYNEQFF
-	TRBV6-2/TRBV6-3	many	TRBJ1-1	TGTGCCAGCAGTTACGTATCTTTTTTCATGAACACTGAAGCTTTCTTT	CASSYVSFFMNTEAFF